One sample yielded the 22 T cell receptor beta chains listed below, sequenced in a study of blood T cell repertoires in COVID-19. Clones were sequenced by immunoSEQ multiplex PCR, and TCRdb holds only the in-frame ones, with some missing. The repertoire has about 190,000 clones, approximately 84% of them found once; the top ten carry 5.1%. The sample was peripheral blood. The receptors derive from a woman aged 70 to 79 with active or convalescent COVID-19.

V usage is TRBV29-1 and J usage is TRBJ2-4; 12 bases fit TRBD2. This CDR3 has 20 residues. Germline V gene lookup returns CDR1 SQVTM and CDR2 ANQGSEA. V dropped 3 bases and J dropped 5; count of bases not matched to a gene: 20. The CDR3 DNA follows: TGCAGCGTTGATATCTCTAGCGGGAGGGCCGTGGGGTCCTACCAAAACATTCAGTACTTC. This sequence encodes CSVDISSGRAVGSYQNIQYF.

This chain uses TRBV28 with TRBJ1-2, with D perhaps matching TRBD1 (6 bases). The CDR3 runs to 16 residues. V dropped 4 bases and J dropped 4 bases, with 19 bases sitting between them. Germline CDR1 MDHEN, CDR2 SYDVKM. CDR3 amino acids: CASSSQTRPRGYGYTF. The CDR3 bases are TGTGCCAGCAGTTCCCAGACACGTCCCAGGGGCTATGGCTACACCTTC.

CDR3 amino acids: CASSIGERKSTDTQYF. Here the CDR3 DNA reads TGTGCCAGTAGTATAGGCGAGCGGAAGAGCACAGATACGCAGTATTTT. The genes are TRBV19 and TRBJ2-3; a weak D match, TRBD2 (5 bases). Germline V gene lookup returns CDR1 LNHDA and CDR2 SQIVND (reference sequence). The ends were cut back, 1 base at V and 0 bases at J, with 11 bases in the middle. This CDR3 comprises 16 residues.

The CDR3 DNA follows: TGTGCCAGCAGTTTAATAGCGGGAGGGCCGGGGGAGCAGTACTTC. This encodes CASSLIAGGPGEQYF. The chain is built from TRBV6-5 and TRBJ2-7; TRBD2 matches 11 bases. The trim removed 4 bases at V and 7 bases at J, leaving 9 bases unmatched. CDR3 length: 15 residues. CDR1 MNHEY and CDR2 SVGAGI come from the germline V gene.

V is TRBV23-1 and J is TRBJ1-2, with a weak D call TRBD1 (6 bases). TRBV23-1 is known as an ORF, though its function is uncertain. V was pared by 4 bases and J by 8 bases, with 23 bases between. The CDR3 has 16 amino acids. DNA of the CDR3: TGCGCCAGCAGTCTGTCTGACAGGTGGAAGTTGTGGGGCTACACCTTC. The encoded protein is CASSLSDRWKLWGYTF.

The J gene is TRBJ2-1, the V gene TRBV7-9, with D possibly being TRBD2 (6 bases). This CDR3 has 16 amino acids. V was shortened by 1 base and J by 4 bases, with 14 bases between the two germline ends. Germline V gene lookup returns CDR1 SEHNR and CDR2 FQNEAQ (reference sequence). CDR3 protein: CASSLVSGGRYNEQFF. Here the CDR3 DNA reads TGTGCCAGCAGCTTAGTATCTGGAGGGAGGTACAATGAGCAGTTCTTC.

As DNA, the CDR3 is TGCGCCAGCAGCTCAAGCGGGAGGGTAAACACAGATACGCAGTATTTT. The encoded protein is CASSSSGRVNTDTQYF. The chain links TRBV5-1 to TRBJ2-3; 10 bases align to TRBD2. The CDR3 totals 16 residues. Germline-derived CDR1 and CDR2 are SGHRS and YFSETQ. V was clipped by 3 bases and J by 2 bases; unmatched bases: 6.

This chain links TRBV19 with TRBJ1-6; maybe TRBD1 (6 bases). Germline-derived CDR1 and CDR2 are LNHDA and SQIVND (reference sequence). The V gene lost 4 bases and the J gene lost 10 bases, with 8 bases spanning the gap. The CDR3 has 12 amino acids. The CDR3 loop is CASSRGPSPLHF. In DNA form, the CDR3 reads TGTGCCAGTAGTAGGGGGCCCTCACCCCTCCACTTT.

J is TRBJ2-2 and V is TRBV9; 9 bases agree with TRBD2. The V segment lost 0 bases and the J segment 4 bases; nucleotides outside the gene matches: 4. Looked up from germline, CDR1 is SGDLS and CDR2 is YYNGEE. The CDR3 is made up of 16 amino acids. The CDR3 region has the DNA TGTGCCAGCAGCGTAGTGTCTAGCGGGATCACCGGGGAGCTGTTTTTT. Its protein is CASSVVSSGITGELFF.

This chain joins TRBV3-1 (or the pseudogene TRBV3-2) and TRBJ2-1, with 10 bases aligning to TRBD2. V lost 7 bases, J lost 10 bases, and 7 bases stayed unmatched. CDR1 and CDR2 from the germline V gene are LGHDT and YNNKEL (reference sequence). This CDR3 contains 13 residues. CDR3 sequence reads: CASTVAGGGEQFF. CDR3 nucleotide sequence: TGTGCCAGCACGGTAGCGGGAGGTGGCGAGCAGTTCTTC.

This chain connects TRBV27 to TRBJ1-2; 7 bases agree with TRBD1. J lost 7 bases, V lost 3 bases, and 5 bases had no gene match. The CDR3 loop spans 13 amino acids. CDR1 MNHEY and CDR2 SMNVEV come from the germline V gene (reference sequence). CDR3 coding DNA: TGTGCCAGCAGTTTTAACAGGGGAGGTGGCTACACCTTC. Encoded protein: CASSFNRGGGYTF.

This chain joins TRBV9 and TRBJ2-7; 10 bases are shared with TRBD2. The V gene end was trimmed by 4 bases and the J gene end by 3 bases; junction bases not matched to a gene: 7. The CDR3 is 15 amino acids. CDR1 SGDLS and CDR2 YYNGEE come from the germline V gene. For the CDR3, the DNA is TGTGCCAGCAGCCTAGGGGCTAGCGGGAGCTACGAGCAGTACTTC. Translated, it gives CASSLGASGSYEQYF.

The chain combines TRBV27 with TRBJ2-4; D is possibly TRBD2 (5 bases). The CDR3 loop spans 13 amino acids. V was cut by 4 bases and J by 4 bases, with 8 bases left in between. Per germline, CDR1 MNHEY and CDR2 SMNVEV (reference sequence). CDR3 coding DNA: TGTGCCAGCAGTTGGACTCAGAAAAACATTCAGTACTTC. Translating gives CASSWTQKNIQYF.

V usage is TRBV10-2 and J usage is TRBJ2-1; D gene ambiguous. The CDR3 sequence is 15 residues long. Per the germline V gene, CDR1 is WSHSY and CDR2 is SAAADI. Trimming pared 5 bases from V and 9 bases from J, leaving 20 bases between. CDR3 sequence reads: CASSYDTYIVGEQFF. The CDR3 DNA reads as TGCGCCAGCAGTTACGACACCTATATCGTCGGTGAGCAGTTCTTC.

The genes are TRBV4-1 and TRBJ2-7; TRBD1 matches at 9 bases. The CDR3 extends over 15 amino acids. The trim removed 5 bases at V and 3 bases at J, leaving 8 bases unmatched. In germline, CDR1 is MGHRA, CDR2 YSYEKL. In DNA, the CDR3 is TGCGCCAGCAGCGCCCGGGACAGGGAAAACTACGAGCAGTACTTC. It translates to CASSARDRENYEQYF.

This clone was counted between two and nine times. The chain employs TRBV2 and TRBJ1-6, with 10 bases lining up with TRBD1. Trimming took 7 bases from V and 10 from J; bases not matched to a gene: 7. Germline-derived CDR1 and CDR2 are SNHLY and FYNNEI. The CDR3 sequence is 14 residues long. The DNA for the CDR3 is TGTGCCAGCACCGGACAGGGGGATCACTCACCCCTCCACTTT. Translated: CASTGQGDHSPLHF.

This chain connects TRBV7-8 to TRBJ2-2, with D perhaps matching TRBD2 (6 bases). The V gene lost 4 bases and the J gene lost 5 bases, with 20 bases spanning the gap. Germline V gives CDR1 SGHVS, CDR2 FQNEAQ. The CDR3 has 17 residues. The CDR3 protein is CASSSSLARVGTGELFF. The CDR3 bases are TGTGCCAGCAGCTCCTCACTAGCTCGAGTGGGGACCGGGGAGCTGTTTTTT.

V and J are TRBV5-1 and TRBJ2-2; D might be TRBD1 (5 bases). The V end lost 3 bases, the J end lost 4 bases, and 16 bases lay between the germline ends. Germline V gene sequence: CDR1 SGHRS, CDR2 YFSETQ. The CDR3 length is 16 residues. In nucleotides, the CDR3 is TGCGCCAGCAGCTCTTCCAGGGTACCGGGCACCGGGGAGCTGTTTTTT. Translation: CASSSSRVPGTGELFF.

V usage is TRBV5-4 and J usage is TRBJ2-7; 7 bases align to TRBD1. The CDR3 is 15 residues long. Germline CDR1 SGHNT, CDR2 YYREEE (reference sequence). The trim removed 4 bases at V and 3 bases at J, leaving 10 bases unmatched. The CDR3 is CASSTPGQLLYEQYF. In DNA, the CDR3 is TGTGCCAGCAGCACGCCGGGACAGCTACTCTACGAGCAGTACTTC.

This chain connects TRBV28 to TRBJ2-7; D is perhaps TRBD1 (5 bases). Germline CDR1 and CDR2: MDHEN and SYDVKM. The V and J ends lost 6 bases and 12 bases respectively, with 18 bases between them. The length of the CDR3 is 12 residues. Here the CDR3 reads CASSPRQFHRYF. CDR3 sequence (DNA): TGTGCCAGCAGCCCCAGACAGTTTCATAGGTACTTC.

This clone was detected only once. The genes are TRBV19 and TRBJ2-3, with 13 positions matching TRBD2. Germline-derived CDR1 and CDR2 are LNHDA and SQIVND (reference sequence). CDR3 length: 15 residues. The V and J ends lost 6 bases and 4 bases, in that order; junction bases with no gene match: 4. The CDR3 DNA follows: TGTGCCAGTAGCAAACTAGCGGGAGGGCCAGATACGCAGTATTTT. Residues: CASSKLAGGPDTQYF.

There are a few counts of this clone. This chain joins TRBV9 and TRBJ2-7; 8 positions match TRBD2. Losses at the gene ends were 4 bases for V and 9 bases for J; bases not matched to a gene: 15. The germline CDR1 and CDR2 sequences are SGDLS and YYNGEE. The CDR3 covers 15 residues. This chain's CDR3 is CASSPAGAGELGQYF. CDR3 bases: TGTGCCAGCAGCCCAGCCGGAGCGGGAGAGCTTGGGCAGTACTTC.